The 19 T cell receptor beta chains given below trace back to one sample, sequenced in a study of Ad26.COV2.S vaccination and SARS-CoV-2 variants. Treatment specified: roughly 19 received Ad26.COV2.S at low or high dose, single or two shots; five or six received placebo; per-sample allocation not given. Sampling took place 63 days after the first vaccine or placebo injection. Profiling relied on immunoSEQ multiplex PCR, and the TCRdb table lists in-frame clones only, not all of them. The repertoire holds about 400,000 clones, roughly 90% seen once, with approximately 4% in the top ten. The material was peripheral blood, obtained in a trial of Ad26.COV2.S vaccine versus placebo. The receptor set was obtained from a person between 18 and 65 years old who received the Ad26.COV2.S COVID-19 vaccine or a placebo.

This chain uses TRBV28 with TRBJ2-5; maybe TRBD2 (6 bases). Germline V gene data show CDR1 as MDHEN and CDR2 as SYDVKM. Trimming removed 6 bases from V and 1 base from J, with 15 bases in between. The CDR3 spans 15 residues. CDR3 nucleotide sequence: TGTGCCAGCAGCACGATGCGGGGATCCCAAGAGACCCAGTACTTC. This translates into CASSTMRGSQETQYF.

The V gene is TRBV7-9, the J gene TRBJ1-1; D is unclear. In germline, CDR1 is SEHNR, CDR2 FQNEAQ (reference sequence). The CDR3 has 15 amino acids. V gave up 5 bases and J gave up 4 bases, with 17 bases separating them. The CDR3 reads CASSPTLDRVTEAFF. The CDR3 region has the DNA TGTGCCAGCAGCCCTACCCTAGATAGGGTCACTGAAGCTTTCTTT. The complete variable domain, with remaining parts taken from reference TRBV7-9 and TRBJ1-1, reads DTGVSQNPRHKITKRGQNVTFRCDPISEHNRLYWYRQTLGQGPEFLTYFQNEAQLEKSRLLSDRFSAERPKGSFSTLEIQRTEQGDSAMYLCASSPTLDRVTEAFFGQGTRLTVV.

The chain links TRBV11-3 to TRBJ2-1, with 7 bases matching TRBD1. The CDR3 is 15 amino acids. V was pared by 5 bases and J by 6 bases, with 10 bases of the junction left unmatched. Germline CDR1 reads SGHNT; CDR2 reads YENEEA. CDR3 DNA: TGTGCCAGCAGCCCAGGGACAGTGGGACCCAATGAGCAGTTCTTC. Its translation is CASSPGTVGPNEQFF.

CDR3 bases: TGCGCCAGCAGCCAAGTGGGCGCGGGGTCAGGGACAGATACGCAGTATTTT. Protein product: CASSQVGAGSGTDTQYF. The chain carries TRBV4-1 and TRBJ2-3; possible D gene TRBD2, 6 bases. The V gene's germline CDR1 is MGHRA and CDR2 YSYEKL. The CDR3 is 17 residues long. V shed 1 base and J shed 3 bases, with 17 bases lying between them.

The chain is built from TRBV3-1 (or the pseudogene TRBV3-2) and TRBJ1-2; D unresolved. Between the trimmed V and J ends, which lost 0 bases and 3 bases, there was a span of 14 bases. Germline loops: CDR1 LGHDT, CDR2 YNNKEL (reference sequence). The CDR3 runs to 16 residues. The CDR3 DNA is TGTGCCAGCAGCCAAGAGGGCCCGGGTAGTTACTATGGCTACACCTTC. Its protein is CASSQEGPGSYYGYTF.

The J gene is TRBJ2-7, the V gene TRBV25-1; TRBD1 aligns across 7 bases. This CDR3 region has 13 residues. Losses at the gene ends were 8 bases for V and 6 bases for J; bases not matched to a gene: 10. The germline V gene encodes CDR1 MGHDK and CDR2 SYGVNS. This CDR3 is CASLGDSAGEQYF. The CDR3 coding sequence is TGTGCCAGCTTAGGGGACAGCGCCGGCGAGCAGTACTTC.

This clone was picked up one time. The rearrangement uses TRBV10-3 and TRBJ2-1; TRBD1 aligns across 7 bases. Germline CDR1 and CDR2: ENHRY and SYGVKD. V shed 7 bases and J 4 bases; nucleotides not matched to a gene: 10. The CDR3 sequence is 15 residues long. CDR3 coding DNA: TGTGCCATCATGAAGGACAGGCCTACTTACAATGAGCAGTTCTTC. Its protein is CAIMKDRPTYNEQFF.

The V call is TRBV30, the J call TRBJ2-5; 7 bases agree with TRBD1. Trimming cost V 4 bases and J 4 bases; bases outside gene matches: 15. Germline V lookup: CDR1 GTSNPN, CDR2 SVGIG (reference sequence). The CDR3 length is 16 residues. Here the CDR3 reads CAWMSQGQGEAETQYF. Written as DNA, the CDR3 is TGTGCCTGGATGTCCCAAGGCCAGGGGGAAGCAGAGACCCAGTACTTC.

This clone was observed a single time. The V gene is TRBV6-6, the J gene TRBJ1-2, with D unclear. CDR3 length equals 13 residues. The germline V gene encodes CDR1 MNHNY and CDR2 SVGAGI (reference sequence). Between the trimmed V and J ends, which lost 2 bases and 5 bases, there was a span of 9 bases. The CDR3 spells CASSYPSGYGYTF. CDR3 DNA: TGTGCCAGCAGTTACCCTTCGGGATATGGCTACACCTTC.

The chain recombines TRBV6-1 with TRBJ2-1, with a weak D call TRBD2 (5 bases). V lost 1 base and J lost 6, with 10 bases in between. Germline CDR1 reads MNHNS; CDR2 reads SASEGT. The CDR3 is 14 amino acids. CDR3 amino acids: CASSEGGHSNEQFF. The CDR3 coding sequence is TGTGCCAGCAGTGAAGGAGGGCACTCCAATGAGCAGTTCTTC.

This clone appeared once. The chain has TRBV7-9 and TRBJ1-1; 7 bases align to TRBD1. Trimming at V came to 5 bases and at J to 0 bases, leaving 3 bases not matched to a gene. Germline V gene data show CDR1 as SEHNR and CDR2 as FQNEAQ (reference sequence). The CDR3 length is 14 residues. DNA of the CDR3: TGTGCCAGCAGCAAGGACAGGCTGAACACTGAAGCTTTCTTT. Its translation is CASSKDRLNTEAFF.

The rearrangement uses TRBV7-8 and TRBJ2-1; 11 nucleotides match TRBD2. Germline-derived CDR1 and CDR2 are SGHVS and FQNEAQ. This CDR3 is built from 17 residues. With V trimmed by 5 bases and J by 4 bases, 10 bases remained unmatched. The CDR3 DNA is TGTGCCAGCAGCCGGGGACTAGCGGAACTTTATTACAATGAGCAGTTCTTC. Translation: CASSRGLAELYYNEQFF.

The rearrangement joins TRBV25-1 to TRBJ2-7, with D possibly called TRBD1 or TRBD2 (6 bases each). The CDR3 spans 14 residues. Germline CDR1 MGHDK, CDR2 SYGVNS. Trimming took off 5 bases at V and 2 bases at J, with 13 bases between the two ends. The CDR3 spells CASSFGGGTYEQYF. DNA for the CDR3: TGTGCCAGCAGTTTCGGGGGCGGAACCTACGAGCAGTACTTC.

CDR3 amino acids: CAWTPDRAYEQYF. The CDR3 DNA sequence: TGTGCCTGGACACCGGACAGGGCATACGAGCAGTACTTC. The genes are TRBV30 and TRBJ2-7; TRBD1 matches 8 bases. The CDR3 has 13 residues. Germline values: CDR1 GTSNPN, CDR2 SVGIG (reference sequence). V trimming: 4 bases; J trimming: 4 bases; junction bases outside the gene matches: 6.

V and J are TRBV19 and TRBJ1-2; D is possibly TRBD1 (6 bases). The CDR3 runs 13 residues. V gave up 5 bases and J gave up 2 bases, with 9 bases separating them. Germline V gene data show CDR1 as LNHDA and CDR2 as SQIVND (reference sequence). CDR3 loop: CASSLQGNYGYTF. Here the CDR3 DNA reads TGTGCCAGTAGTCTACAGGGAAACTATGGCTACACCTTC.

This chain joins TRBV6-2 or TRBV6-3 and TRBJ2-5; D unclear. V lost 2 bases to trimming and J lost 6 bases, with 7 bases between them. The CDR3 has 12 residues. Looked up from germline, CDR1 is MNHEY and CDR2 is SVGEGT. Here the CDR3 reads CASSYTTKTQYF. The CDR3 DNA reads as TGTGCCAGCAGTTACACCACGAAGACCCAGTACTTC.

V gene TRBV19 combines with J gene TRBJ1-5; D gene uncertain. The V and J ends lost 3 bases and 2 bases respectively, with 14 bases between them. Germline V gene lookup returns CDR1 LNHDA and CDR2 SQIVND (reference sequence). This CDR3 contains 16 residues. The CDR3, as DNA: TGTGCCAGTAGTATCGGGTCCGACCTGGGCAATCAGCCCCAGCATTTT. Protein: CASSIGSDLGNQPQHF. Full variable domain (missing parts from reference TRBV19 and TRBJ1-5): DGGITQSPKYLFRKEGQNVTLSCEQNLNHDAMYWYRQDPGQGLRLIYYSQIVNDFQKGDIAEGYSVSREKKESFPLTVTSAQKNPTAFYLCASSIGSDLGNQPQHFGDGTRLSIL.

The V gene is TRBV25-1, the J gene TRBJ1-1; unclear D gene. V shed 5 bases and J shed 3 bases, with 10 bases lying between them. CDR1 is MGHDK and CDR2 is SYGVNS in the germline V gene. The length of the CDR3 is 13 residues. The CDR3 spells CASSRTPHTEAFF. DNA of the CDR3: TGTGCCAGCAGTAGGACCCCTCACACTGAAGCTTTCTTT.

The rearrangement links TRBV29-1 to TRBJ2-6; 7 bases agree with TRBD1. The CDR3 is 15 residues long. The ends lost 7 bases at V and 1 base at J; junction bases unmatched: 7. Looked up from germline, CDR1 is SQVTM and CDR2 is ANQGSEA. The CDR3 protein is CSARDSLSGANVLTF. CDR3 bases: TGCAGCGCCAGGGACAGCCTATCTGGGGCCAACGTCCTGACTTTC.